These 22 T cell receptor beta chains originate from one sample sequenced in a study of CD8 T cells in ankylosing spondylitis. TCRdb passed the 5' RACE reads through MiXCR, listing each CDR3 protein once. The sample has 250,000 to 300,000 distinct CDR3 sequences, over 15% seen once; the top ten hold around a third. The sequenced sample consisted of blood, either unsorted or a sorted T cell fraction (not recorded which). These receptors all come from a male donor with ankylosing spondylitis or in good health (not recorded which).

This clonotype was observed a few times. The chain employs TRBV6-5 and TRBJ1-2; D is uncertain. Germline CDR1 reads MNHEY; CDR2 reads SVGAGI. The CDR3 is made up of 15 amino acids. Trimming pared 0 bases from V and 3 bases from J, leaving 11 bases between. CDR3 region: CASSYSGRMDYGYTF. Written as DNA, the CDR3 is TGTGCCAGCAGTTACTCCGGCAGGATGGACTATGGCTACACCTTC.

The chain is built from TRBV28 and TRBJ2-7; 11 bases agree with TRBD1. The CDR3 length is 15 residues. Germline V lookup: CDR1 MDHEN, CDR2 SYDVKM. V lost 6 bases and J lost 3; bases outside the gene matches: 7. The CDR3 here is CASRIGTGGIYEQYF. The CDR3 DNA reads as TGTGCCAGCAGAATCGGGACAGGGGGAATCTACGAGCAGTACTTC.

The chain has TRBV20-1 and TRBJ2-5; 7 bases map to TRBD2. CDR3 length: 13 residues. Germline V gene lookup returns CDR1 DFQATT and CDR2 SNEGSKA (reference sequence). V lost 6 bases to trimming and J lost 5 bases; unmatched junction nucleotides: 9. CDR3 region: CSARGGPRETQYF. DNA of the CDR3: TGCAGTGCGAGGGGAGGGCCTAGGGAGACCCAGTACTTC.

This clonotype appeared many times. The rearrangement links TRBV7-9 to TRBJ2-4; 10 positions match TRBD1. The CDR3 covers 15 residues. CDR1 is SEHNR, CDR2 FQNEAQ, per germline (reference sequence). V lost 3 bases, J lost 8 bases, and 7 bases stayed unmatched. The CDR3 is CASSLAGTGVDIQYF. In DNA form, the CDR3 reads TGTGCCAGCAGCTTGGCCGGGACAGGGGTAGACATTCAGTACTTC.

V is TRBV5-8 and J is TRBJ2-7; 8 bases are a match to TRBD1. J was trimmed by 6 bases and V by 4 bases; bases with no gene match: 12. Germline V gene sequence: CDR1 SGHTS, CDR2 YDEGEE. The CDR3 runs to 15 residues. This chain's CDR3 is CASSPDRGGRSEQYF. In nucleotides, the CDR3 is TGTGCCAGCAGCCCCGACAGGGGCGGAAGGAGCGAGCAGTACTTC. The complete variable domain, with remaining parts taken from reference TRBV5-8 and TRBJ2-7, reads EAGVTQSPTHLIKTRGQQATLRCSPISGHTSVYWYQQALGLGLQFLLWYDEGEERNRGNFPPRFSGRQFPNYSSELNVNALELEDSALYLCASSPDRGGRSEQYFGPGTRLTVT.

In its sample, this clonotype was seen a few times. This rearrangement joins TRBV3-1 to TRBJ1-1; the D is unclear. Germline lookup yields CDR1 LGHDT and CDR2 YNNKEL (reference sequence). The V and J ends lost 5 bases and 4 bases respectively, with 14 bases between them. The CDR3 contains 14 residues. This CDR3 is CASSEFPPSTEAFF. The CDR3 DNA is TGTGCCAGCAGCGAATTCCCTCCAAGCACTGAAGCTTTCTTT.

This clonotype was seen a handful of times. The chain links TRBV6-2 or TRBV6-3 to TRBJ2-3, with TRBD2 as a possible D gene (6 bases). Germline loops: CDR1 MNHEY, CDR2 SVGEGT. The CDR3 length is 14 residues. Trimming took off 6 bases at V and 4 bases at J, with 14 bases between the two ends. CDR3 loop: CASRGSGAADTQYF. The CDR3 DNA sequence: TGTGCCAGCAGGGGGTCGGGAGCGGCAGATACGCAGTATTTT.

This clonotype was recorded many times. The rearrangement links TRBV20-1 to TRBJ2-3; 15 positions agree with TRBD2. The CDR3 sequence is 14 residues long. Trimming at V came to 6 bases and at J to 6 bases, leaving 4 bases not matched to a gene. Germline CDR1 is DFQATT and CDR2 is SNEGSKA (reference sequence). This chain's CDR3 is CSAPGLAGGDTQYF. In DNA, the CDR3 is TGCAGTGCCCCGGGACTAGCGGGAGGTGATACGCAGTATTTT.

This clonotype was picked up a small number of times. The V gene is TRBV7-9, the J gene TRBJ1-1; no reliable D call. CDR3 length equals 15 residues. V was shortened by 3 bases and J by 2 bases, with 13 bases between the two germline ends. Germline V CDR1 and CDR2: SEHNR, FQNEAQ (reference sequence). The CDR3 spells CASSFIWEINTEAFF. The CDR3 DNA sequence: TGTGCCAGCAGCTTTATCTGGGAAATAAACACTGAAGCTTTCTTT.

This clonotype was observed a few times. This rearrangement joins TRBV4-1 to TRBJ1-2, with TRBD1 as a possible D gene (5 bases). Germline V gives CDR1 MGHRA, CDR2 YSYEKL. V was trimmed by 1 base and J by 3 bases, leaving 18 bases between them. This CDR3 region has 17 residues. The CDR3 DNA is TGCGCCAGCAGCCAAGGGACGGGGCGCCCCTCAGACTATGGCTACACCTTC. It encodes CASSQGTGRPSDYGYTF.

The CDR3 is CASSLDRDQETQYF. CDR3 in DNA: TGTGCCAGCAGTTTAGACAGGGACCAAGAGACCCAGTACTTC. This chain connects TRBV27 to TRBJ2-5; 7 nucleotides agree with TRBD1. The CDR3 is 14 residues long. Trimming removed 2 bases from V and 0 bases from J; junction bases left unmatched: 0. Germline CDR1 and CDR2: MNHEY and SMNVEV (reference sequence).

In DNA form, the CDR3 reads TGCAGCGTTGAAGATCAGGAGACGGGCTCCTACAATGAGCAGTTCTTC. Residues: CSVEDQETGSYNEQFF. The chain employs TRBV29-1 and TRBJ2-1, with D unresolved. The CDR3 extends over 16 amino acids. The V and J ends lost 0 bases and 0 bases respectively, with 12 bases between them. Germline V gene lookup returns CDR1 SQVTM and CDR2 ANQGSEA.

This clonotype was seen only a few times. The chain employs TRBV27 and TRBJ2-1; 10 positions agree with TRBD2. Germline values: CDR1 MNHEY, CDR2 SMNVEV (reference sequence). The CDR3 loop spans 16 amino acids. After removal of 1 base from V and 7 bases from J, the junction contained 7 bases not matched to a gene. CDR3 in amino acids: CASSLFASGSSNEQFF. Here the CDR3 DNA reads TGTGCCAGCAGTTTATTCGCTAGCGGGAGTTCTAATGAGCAGTTCTTC.

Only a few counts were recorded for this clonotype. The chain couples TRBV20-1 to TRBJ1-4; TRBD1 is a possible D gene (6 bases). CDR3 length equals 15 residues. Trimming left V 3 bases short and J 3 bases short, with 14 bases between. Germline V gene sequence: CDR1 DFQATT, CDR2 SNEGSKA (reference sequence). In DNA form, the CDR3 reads TGCAGTGCTAGGATCGGACAGAACTCTAATGAAAAACTGTTTTTT. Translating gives CSARIGQNSNEKLFF.

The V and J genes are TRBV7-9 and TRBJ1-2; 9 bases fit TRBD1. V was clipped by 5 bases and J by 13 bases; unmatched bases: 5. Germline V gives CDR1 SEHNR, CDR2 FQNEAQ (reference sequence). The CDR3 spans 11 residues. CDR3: CASSPGQGITF. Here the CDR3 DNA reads TGTGCCAGCAGCCCCGGACAGGGGATCACCTTC.

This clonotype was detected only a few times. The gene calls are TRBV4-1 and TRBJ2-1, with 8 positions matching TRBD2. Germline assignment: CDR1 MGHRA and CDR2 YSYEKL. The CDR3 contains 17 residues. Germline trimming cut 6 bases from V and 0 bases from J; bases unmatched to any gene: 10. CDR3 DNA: TGCGCCAGCAGTCGAAAGGGACTAGAAACCTCCTACAATGAGCAGTTCTTC. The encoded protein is CASSRKGLETSYNEQFF.

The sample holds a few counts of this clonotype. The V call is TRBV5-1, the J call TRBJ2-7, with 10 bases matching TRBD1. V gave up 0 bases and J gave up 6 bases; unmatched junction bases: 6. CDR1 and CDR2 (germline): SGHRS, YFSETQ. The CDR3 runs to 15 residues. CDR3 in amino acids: CASSLDGTGVPEQYF. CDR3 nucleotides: TGCGCCAGCAGCTTGGACGGGACAGGGGTTCCCGAGCAGTACTTC.

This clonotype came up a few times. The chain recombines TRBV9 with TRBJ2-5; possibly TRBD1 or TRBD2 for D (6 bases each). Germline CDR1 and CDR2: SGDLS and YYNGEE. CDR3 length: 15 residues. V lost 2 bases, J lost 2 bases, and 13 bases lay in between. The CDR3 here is CASSVGGASQETQYF. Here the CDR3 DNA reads TGTGCCAGCAGCGTGGGGGGCGCGAGTCAAGAGACCCAGTACTTC.

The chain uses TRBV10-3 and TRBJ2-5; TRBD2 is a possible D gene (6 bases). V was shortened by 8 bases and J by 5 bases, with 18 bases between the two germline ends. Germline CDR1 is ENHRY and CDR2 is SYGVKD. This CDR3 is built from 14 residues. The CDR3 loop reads CAICCVGGEETQYF. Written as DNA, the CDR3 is TGTGCCATCTGCTGCGTGGGAGGTGAGGAGACCCAGTACTTC.

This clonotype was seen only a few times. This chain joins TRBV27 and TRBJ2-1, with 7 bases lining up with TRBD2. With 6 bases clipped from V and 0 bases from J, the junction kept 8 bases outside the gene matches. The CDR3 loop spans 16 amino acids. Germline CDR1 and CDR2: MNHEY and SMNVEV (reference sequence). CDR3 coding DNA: TGTGCCAGCAGCTTGGAAGCGGGAAGCTCCTACAATGAGCAGTTCTTC. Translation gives CASSLEAGSSYNEQFF.

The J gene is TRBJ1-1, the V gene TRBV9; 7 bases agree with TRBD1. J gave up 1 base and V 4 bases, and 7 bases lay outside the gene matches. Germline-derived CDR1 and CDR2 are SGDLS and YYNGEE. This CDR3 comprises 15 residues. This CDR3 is CASSPRTGENTEAFF. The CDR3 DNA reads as TGTGCCAGCAGCCCAAGGACAGGTGAGAACACTGAAGCTTTCTTT.

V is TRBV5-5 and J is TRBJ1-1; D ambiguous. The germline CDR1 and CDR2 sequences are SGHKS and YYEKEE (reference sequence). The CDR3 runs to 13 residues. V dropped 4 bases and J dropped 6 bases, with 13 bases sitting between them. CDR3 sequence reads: CASSIERWAEAFF. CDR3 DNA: TGTGCCAGCAGCATTGAGAGGTGGGCTGAAGCTTTCTTT.